This T cell receptor beta chain was obtained from a study of T cell responses to AZD1222 COVID-19 vaccine (dated by TCRdb to 2020 to 2023). With respect to the entire study: TCR sequencing covered some 240 trial participants: 200 to 210 given two doses of AZD1222 and 26 given two doses of MenACWY control vaccine. Trial participants were enrolled by age into subgroups of 18-55, 56-69 and 70-plus years, and about 150, 27 and 61 TCR-sequenced participants, respectively, were included in these subgroups. Results and caveats for the whole study, not just this receptor: No day 14 peak-response samples were available, so repertoires were characterized only after the peak T cell response. Conclusions about previously exposed vaccinees are limited, since just six or seven AZD1222 recipients were seropositive for SARS-CoV-2 at baseline. After two AZD1222 doses, both the breadth and the depth of spike-specific TCRs were significantly higher than at day 0 and than in MenACWY recipients. The whole spike protein was spanned by vaccine-associated CD4 TCRs, and dominant responses were seen in regions 160-218 and 743-854. Most participants were white British and females outnumbered males, and the authors suggested that clonal diversity may have been underestimated. Nearly half of unique spike-specific TCRs reportedly recognized epitopes outside regions mutated in the B.1.351 and B.1.1.7 variants. The 56-69-year group was small, and its depth increase did not reach significance, likely because of low power.

The CDR3 regions of human TCRbeta chains were analyzed by immunosequencing. The original pipeline was this. TCRs in the repertoires were compared against a reference library of SARS-CoV-2-specific TCRs that had been generated with the MIRA antigen-specificity platform. Breadth was defined as the fraction of unique TCRs that were SARS-CoV-2-associated. Depth was defined as the fraction of total T cells that were SARS-CoV-2-associated. Each spike-specific TCR was assigned to its reactive spike region and to a CD4 or CD8 class using the MIRA data. Log10-transformed breadth and depth values were compared by one-way ANOVA with Sidak's multiple comparisons tests. This immuneACCESS table, as held by TCRdb, lists in-frame sequences with V and J called but not all clones. Of the missing ones, under half trace to an unresolved V gene in checked studies; the others have no known cause. That table gives V, J and clone size, and the DNA gave D and trimming. The sample includes some 170,000 clones, with around 89% observed a single time. The ten largest clonotypes hold more than 3.5% of the sample.

About this clone itself: Its recognized antigen is unknown. Base qualities are not recorded, but no much larger clone differs from it by a single base.

The CDR3 covers 13 residues, taking in both the cysteine and the phenylalanine. Of all the DNA, just the CDR3 is kept, 39 bases in frame from base 1. CDR1 and CDR2 (MNHEY, SVGAGI) derive from the germline V gene. Relative to germline, V is 6 bases shorter and J is 4 bases shorter, with 13 bases between their ends. Read against the paper, the sample's time point label means: about 28 days (+/-7) after the second vaccine dose. The intended sense of this specimen's treatment or condition label: meningococcal conjugate vaccine given as trial control. Vaccinee samples were obtained from the UK trials COV001 and COV002, which included a single-blind randomized controlled phase 2/3 trial of AZD1222 (ChAdOx1 nCoV-19) in healthy adults. Trial participant PBMC samples were collected at day 0 and day 28 after the second dose for TCRbeta chain sequencing.

The chain is encoded by TRBV6-5 joined to TRBJ2-7, with the D gene not confidently named. The material was peripheral blood, obtained 28 days after the second dose of the MenACWY control vaccine. The TCR was taken from an adult who received the MenACWY meningococcal vaccine as a control. The bases are TGTGCCAGCAGGCCGACTGGAAGGTACGAGCAGTACTTC. The resulting protein is CASRPTGRYEQYF.